The 22 T cell receptor beta chains reported below all come from one sample, sequenced in a study of T cell repertoires in cytomegalovirus infection. TCRdb used MiXCR to reprocess the reads, holding one entry per CDR3 protein. The sample includes about 240,000 distinct CDR3 sequences, 9% to 15% of them seen just once. The sequenced material came from PBMCs. The receptors here all came from a human donor in good health (CMV status not recorded). Some clones in this sample may be carry-over from other donors' samples.

The V call is TRBV4-1, the J call TRBJ2-3; D is possibly TRBD1 or TRBD2 (5 bases each). The V and J ends lost 1 base and 0 bases respectively, with 11 bases between them. Per the germline V gene, CDR1 is MGHRA and CDR2 is YSYEKL. There are 16 residues in the CDR3. CDR3 amino acids: CASSQGGASSTDTQYF. DNA of the CDR3: TGCGCCAGCAGCCAAGGAGGGGCCTCTAGCACAGATACGCAGTATTTT.

This clonotype was observed at least ten times. The CDR3 loop reads CSARAGTTSYEQYF. The DNA for the CDR3 is TGCAGTGCTAGAGCCGGGACTACATCCTACGAGCAGTACTTC. The rearrangement uses TRBV20-1 and TRBJ2-7; 7 bases match TRBD2. The CDR3 contains 14 residues. Trimming took 1 base from V and 1 from J; bases not matched to a gene: 4. Germline V CDR1 and CDR2: DFQATT, SNEGSKA (reference sequence).

This clonotype was found a few times. CDR3 in amino acids: CASSQEGRDGGYTF. In DNA form, the CDR3 reads TGTGCCAGCAGCCAAGAGGGGCGTGATGGGGGCTACACCTTC. The J gene is TRBJ1-2, the V gene TRBV3-1, with D possibly TRBD1 on 5 matching bases. The V and J ends lost 0 bases and 8 bases respectively, with 13 bases between them. This CDR3 contains 14 residues. CDR1 and CDR2 from the germline V gene are LGHDT and YNNKEL (reference sequence).

This clonotype was observed at least ten times. The chain combines TRBV12-3 or TRBV12-4 with TRBJ1-5; TRBD1 matches at 9 bases. With V trimmed by 6 bases and J by 3 bases, 6 bases remained unmatched. The length of the CDR3 is 15 residues. The DNA for the CDR3 is TGTGCCAGCAGATCTGGACAGGGGTCCAATCAGCCCCAGCATTTT. Its protein is CASRSGQGSNQPQHF.

This clonotype was counted many times. The CDR3 coding sequence is TGTGCCAGCAGCTTGGACAGGGGGCTCGCTGAAGCTTTCTTT. It encodes CASSLDRGLAEAFF. The rearrangement links TRBV7-2 to TRBJ1-1; 11 bases agree with TRBD1. V was pared by 3 bases and J by 6 bases, with 3 bases of the junction left unmatched. Germline V gives CDR1 SGHTA, CDR2 FQGNSA. This CDR3 comprises 14 residues.

Only a few counts were recorded for this clonotype. The chain has TRBV20-1 and TRBJ2-7; possibly TRBD1 for D (6 bases). Germline V lookup: CDR1 DFQATT, CDR2 SNEGSKA (reference sequence). V lost 2 bases, J lost 5 bases, and 19 bases lay in between. This CDR3 has 15 amino acids. CDR3 loop: CSARTPTGAPHEQYF. DNA for the CDR3: TGCAGTGCTAGAACCCCGACAGGTGCCCCCCACGAGCAGTACTTC.

In nucleotides, the CDR3 is TGTGCCAGCAGCTTAGCGGGAGCAGCGGGGATGAACACTGAAGCTTTCTTT. Translating gives CASSLAGAAGMNTEAFF. The chain couples TRBV7-2 to TRBJ1-1; D gene unclear. This CDR3 is built from 17 residues. Trimming stripped 0 bases from V and 0 bases from J, with 14 bases between. Germline V gene data show CDR1 as SGHTA and CDR2 as FQGNSA.

This clonotype occurred many times. The chain recombines TRBV7-3 with TRBJ1-1; 7 bases fit TRBD1. V dropped 5 bases and J dropped 5; count of bases not matched to a gene: 8. The CDR3 consists of 14 residues. Germline V gene data show CDR1 as SGHTA and CDR2 as FQGTGA. This chain's CDR3 is CASSATGLGTEAFF. The CDR3, as DNA: TGTGCCAGCAGCGCGACAGGGTTGGGGACTGAAGCTTTCTTT.

This clonotype appeared many times. This sequence joins TRBV7-3 and TRBJ2-5; TRBD1 agrees at 8 bases. CDR1 and CDR2 (germline): SGHTA, FQGTGA. The CDR3 has 15 residues. The V gene end was trimmed by 2 bases and the J gene end by 4 bases; junction bases not matched to a gene: 6. CDR3 sequence: CASSLSPDRGETQYF. CDR3 bases: TGTGCCAGCAGCTTATCCCCCGACAGGGGAGAGACCCAGTACTTC.

This clonotype has only a few counts. The J gene is TRBJ2-7, the V gene TRBV28; D perhaps matches TRBD1 (5 bases). CDR1 MDHEN and CDR2 SYDVKM come from the germline V gene. Between the trimmed V and J ends, which lost 5 bases and 0 bases, there was a span of 17 bases. This CDR3 has 16 amino acids. The chain's CDR3 is CASSPQGSQFSYEQYF. The DNA for the CDR3 is TGTGCCAGCAGTCCCCAGGGCAGTCAGTTCTCCTACGAGCAGTACTTC.

The chain couples TRBV19 to TRBJ2-1; D uncertain. Germline CDR1 is LNHDA and CDR2 is SQIVND (reference sequence). V was cut by 5 bases and J by 5 bases, with 16 bases left in between. CDR3 length equals 15 residues. The CDR3 protein is CASSSLLLPDNEQFF. For the CDR3, the DNA is TGTGCCAGTAGTTCACTTTTGCTGCCCGACAATGAGCAGTTCTTC.

This clonotype was counted a few times. This sequence joins TRBV14 and TRBJ2-7; D unclear. The germline V and J ends were trimmed by 9 bases and 7 bases, with 22 bases remaining between them. The CDR3 covers 14 residues. CDR1 and CDR2 (germline): SGHDN, FVKESK. The CDR3 region has the DNA TGTGCCAGGGGCCCTTTACAGCAATTGGGGGAGCAGTACTTC. It is translated as CARGPLQQLGEQYF.

In this sample, this clonotype turned up a few times. This sequence joins TRBV28 and TRBJ1-1; D call uncertain. The length of the CDR3 is 15 residues. Germline V gene data show CDR1 as MDHEN and CDR2 as SYDVKM. Deletions cut 3 bases from V and 5 bases from J, with 16 bases between. The CDR3 region has the DNA TGTGCCAGCAGTTTGGTTAGGGTAATTGGGACTGAAGCTTTCTTT. Its protein product is CASSLVRVIGTEAFF.

This clonotype was seen at least ten times. V gene TRBV6-5 combines with J gene TRBJ2-7; TRBD1 aligns across 7 bases. Germline values: CDR1 MNHEY, CDR2 SVGAGI. V shed 2 bases, J shed 4 bases, and the junction held 5 bases outside the gene matches. The CDR3 length is 14 residues. CDR3 residues: CASSYGTALYEQYF. CDR3 DNA: TGTGCCAGCAGTTACGGGACAGCACTTTACGAGCAGTACTTC.

This clonotype was seen more than once but under ten times. The genes are TRBV10-3 and TRBJ2-5; D might be TRBD1 (5 bases). Between the trimmed V and J ends, which lost 3 bases and 4 bases, there was a span of 12 bases. This CDR3 comprises 14 residues. In germline, CDR1 is ENHRY, CDR2 SYGVKD. For the CDR3, the DNA is TGTGCCATCAGTGACGCGGACAAGTCAGAGACCCAGTACTTC. The encoded protein is CAISDADKSETQYF.

The rearrangement joins TRBV5-4 to TRBJ1-6; a possible D gene is TRBD1 (5 bases). V lost 4 bases and J lost 9, with 14 bases in between. Per the germline V gene, CDR1 is SGHNT and CDR2 is YYREEE (reference sequence). This CDR3 contains 14 residues. CDR3 sequence (DNA): TGTGCCAGCAGCCTCCGGGACGGGGGTTCACCCCTCCACTTT. It codes for CASSLRDGGSPLHF.

V gene TRBV19 combines with J gene TRBJ1-6; D gene unclear. The CDR3 loop spans 14 amino acids. Germline CDR1 and CDR2: LNHDA and SQIVND (reference sequence). Trimming shortened V by 3 bases and J by 4 bases, and 7 bases separated the two germline ends. The CDR3 region is CASSIGRYNSPLHF. Written as DNA, the CDR3 is TGTGCCAGTAGTATCGGACGGTATAATTCACCCCTCCACTTT.

As to this clonotype: This may be a read error: a much more frequent sequence differs by one nucleotide. The CDR3 sequence: CASSLRLTDKQYF. For the CDR3, the DNA is TGTGCCAGCAGCTTAAGGTTGACAGATAAGCAGTATTTT. The chain combines TRBV7-6 with TRBJ2-3; perhaps TRBD1 as D (5 bases). The germline CDR1 and CDR2 sequences are SGHVS and FNYEAQ. The CDR3 extends over 13 amino acids.

This clonotype was counted at least ten times. The chain is built from TRBV7-6 and TRBJ2-3, with a tentative D call TRBD2 (5 bases). The ends were cut back, 5 bases at V and 1 base at J, with 13 bases in the middle. Germline V gene lookup returns CDR1 SGHVS and CDR2 FNYEAQ. This CDR3 contains 15 residues. The CDR3 region is CASSAPGIGTDTQYF. The DNA of the CDR3 is TGTGCCAGCAGCGCCCCGGGGATTGGCACAGATACGCAGTATTTT.

This clonotype was found many times. The CDR3 DNA is TGTGCCAGCAGTTTCCTCGGACAGGGCTACAATGAGCAGTTCTTC. Amino acids: CASSFLGQGYNEQFF. The J gene is TRBJ2-1, the V gene TRBV12-3 or TRBV12-4; 8 bases are a match to TRBD1. The CDR3 has 15 amino acids. The junction had 4 bases not matched to a gene; V was cut back by 3 bases and J by 3 bases.

J is TRBJ2-3 and V is TRBV6-2 or TRBV6-3; 10 bases align to TRBD2. Looked up from germline, CDR1 is MNHEY and CDR2 is SVGEGT. V was clipped by 2 bases and J by 6 bases; unmatched bases: 11. The CDR3 is 17 residues long. The CDR3 DNA follows: TGTGCCAGCAGTTACCTCAGGACTAGCGGTTTTAAGGATACGCAGTATTTT. Translating gives CASSYLRTSGFKDTQYF.

This clonotype was detected many times. This chain links TRBV7-8 with TRBJ1-1; no definite D call. CDR3 length: 14 residues. The V end lost 1 base, the J end lost 8 bases, and 14 bases lay between the germline ends. The V gene's germline CDR1 is SGHVS and CDR2 FQNEAQ. The CDR3 spells CASSLVVRTHEAFF. CDR3 DNA sequence: TGTGCCAGCAGCTTAGTGGTCCGGACCCACGAAGCTTTCTTT.